One sample yielded the 28 T cell receptor beta chains listed below, sequenced in a study of a mutant IDH1 vaccine in newly diagnosed glioma. Sample time point: week 23, last vaccination. Each dose delivered 300 ug of mutant IDH1 20-mer peptide subcutaneously with imiquimod. Which antigens these TCRs recognize remains unknown. TCRdb keeps only in-frame clones here, not all; method: immunoSEQ multiplex PCR. The sample holds some 42,000 clones, approximately 76% seen once. This specimen was PBMCs, taken from a glioma patient whose treatment included an IDH1 peptide vaccine. Receptors originate from a man aged 50 to 59 with glioma.

The chain employs TRBV5-1 and TRBJ2-7; possible D gene TRBD1, 5 bases. The V gene lost 0 bases and the J gene lost 1 base, with 11 bases spanning the gap. Germline V gene data show CDR1 as SGHRS and CDR2 as YFSETQ. This CDR3 is 15 amino acids long. The CDR3 here is CASSLAWTPSYEQYF. The CDR3 bases are TGCGCCAGCAGCTTGGCTTGGACACCATCCTACGAGCAGTACTTC.

The gene calls are TRBV6-5 and TRBJ1-4; D is possibly TRBD1 (5 bases). The V gene lost 4 bases and the J gene lost 4 bases, with 10 bases spanning the gap. The length of the CDR3 is 14 residues. Germline lookup yields CDR1 MNHEY and CDR2 SVGAGI. The CDR3 region has the DNA TGTGCCAGCAGTTCGACAGCATTTAATGAAAAACTGTTTTTT. Translated, it gives CASSSTAFNEKLFF.

This clone has a single count. The chain links TRBV5-8 to TRBJ2-3; 7 bases align to TRBD2. CDR3 length: 16 residues. Germline loops: CDR1 SGHTS, CDR2 YDEGEE. V lost 4 bases and J lost 3; bases outside the gene matches: 11. CDR3 sequence (DNA): TGTGCCAGCAGCCCTGGGAGGGCCCTGGGTACAGATACGCAGTATTTT. As protein: CASSPGRALGTDTQYF.

CDR3 DNA: TGTGCCAGCTCTCGAGAACAGGGAATACAGAACACCATATATTTT. Amino acid sequence: CASSREQGIQNTIYF. The gene calls are TRBV18 and TRBJ1-3, with TRBD1 as a possible D gene (6 bases). The CDR3 runs to 15 residues. The V end lost 6 bases, the J end lost 7 bases, and 19 bases lay between the germline ends. CDR1 is KGHSH and CDR2 is LQKENI in the germline V gene. The full variable domain, in which reference TRBV18 and TRBJ1-3 provide the parts outside the CDR3, is NAGVMQNPRHLVRRRGQEARLRCSPMKGHSHVYWYRQLPEEGLKFMVYLQKENIIDESGMPKERFSAEFPKEGPSILRIQQVVRGDSAAYFCASSREQGIQNTIYFGEGSWLTVV.

J is TRBJ2-7 and V is TRBV20-1; D is perhaps TRBD2 (6 bases). Looked up from germline, CDR1 is DFQATT and CDR2 is SNEGSKA (reference sequence). This CDR3 has 11 residues. Trimming pared 2 bases from V and 12 bases from J, leaving 14 bases between. The CDR3 sequence is CSARLGDFWYF. CDR3 DNA: TGCAGTGCTAGACTGGGGGACTTCTGGTACTTC.

The V gene is TRBV29-1, the J gene TRBJ1-1, with 9 bases identical to TRBD1. V gave up 7 bases and J gave up 0 bases; unmatched junction bases: 21. This CDR3 comprises 19 residues. The V gene's germline CDR1 is SQVTM and CDR2 ANQGSEA. CDR3 protein: CSAESLIQGASSMNTEAFF. For the CDR3, the DNA is TGCAGCGCCGAGTCCCTAATACAGGGGGCGTCTTCTATGAACACTGAAGCTTTCTTT.

The chain carries TRBV11-1 and TRBJ2-4; 9 bases line up with TRBD1. The length of the CDR3 is 15 residues. CDR1 is SGHAT and CDR2 is FQDESV in the germline V gene (reference sequence). Trimming cost V 0 bases and J 6 bases; bases outside gene matches: 3. The CDR3, as DNA: TGTGCCAGCAGCTTAGCCCCGGGACAGGGAAACATTCAGTACTTC. Translated, it gives CASSLAPGQGNIQYF.

The rearrangement links TRBV7-9 to TRBJ1-1; D is unresolved. The CDR3 runs 14 residues. Germline V CDR1 and CDR2: SEHNR, FQNEAQ (reference sequence). V shed 3 bases and J shed 1 base, with 9 bases lying between them. This CDR3 reads CASSLIRKNTEAFF. The CDR3 DNA reads TGTGCCAGCAGCTTGATCCGTAAGAACACTGAAGCTTTCTTT.

This rearrangement joins TRBV5-4 to TRBJ1-3; a possible D gene is TRBD1 (5 bases). V was shortened by 3 bases and J by 4 bases, with 8 bases between the two germline ends. Germline values: CDR1 SGHNT, CDR2 YYREEE (reference sequence). The CDR3 totals 13 residues. Written as DNA, the CDR3 is TGTGCCAGCAGCTGGGGGTCAGGAAACACCATATATTTT. Amino acids: CASSWGSGNTIYF.

The chain uses TRBV19 and TRBJ1-1; a weak D match, TRBD1 (5 bases). CDR3 length: 15 residues. V lost 5 bases to trimming and J lost 4 bases, with 17 bases between them. Germline CDR1 is LNHDA and CDR2 is SQIVND (reference sequence). The CDR3 coding sequence is TGTGCCAGTAGTCCAAGGGGCGGGGGTAGCACTGAAGCTTTCTTT. Translated: CASSPRGGGSTEAFF.

This clone is a singleton in its sample. V is TRBV6-5 and J is TRBJ2-5, with a weak D call TRBD1 (5 bases). V was clipped by 2 bases and J by 2 bases, with 12 bases between them. Germline values: CDR1 MNHEY, CDR2 SVGAGI. The CDR3 consists of 15 residues. The CDR3 DNA follows: TGTGCCAGCAGTTACGGCACGACAGTACAAGAGACCCAGTACTTC. Translating it yields CASSYGTTVQETQYF.

This sequence joins TRBV15 and TRBJ1-1; D perhaps matches TRBD1 (5 bases). The CDR3 totals 13 residues. CDR1 is LNHNV, CDR2 YYDKDF, per germline (reference sequence). With 0 bases removed from V and 6 bases from J, the gap between germline ends came to 8 bases. CDR3 protein: CATSRERGAEAFF. The CDR3 DNA sequence: TGTGCCACCAGCAGAGAGAGGGGTGCTGAAGCTTTCTTT.

The table lists this clone with a count of one. Other DNA sequences in the same sample also yield this CDR3. The chain joins TRBV30 to TRBJ1-1, with D hard to call. The germline V gene encodes CDR1 GTSNPN and CDR2 SVGIG (reference sequence). The CDR3 loop spans 13 amino acids. The V and J ends lost 0 bases and 1 base respectively, with 6 bases between them. The CDR3 is CAWSVSRNTEAFF. CDR3 DNA: TGTGCCTGGAGTGTATCTAGGAACACTGAAGCTTTCTTT.

This sequence joins TRBV7-2 and TRBJ1-1; D is perhaps TRBD1 (5 bases). CDR1 and CDR2 (germline): SGHTA, FQGNSA. The CDR3 runs to 14 residues. The V gene lost 5 bases and the J gene lost 5 bases, with 15 bases spanning the gap. The CDR3 is CASSPGWGETEAFF. The CDR3 region has the DNA TGTGCCAGCAGCCCCGGTTGGGGGGAGACTGAAGCTTTCTTT.

This chain joins TRBV7-2 and TRBJ2-7; possibly TRBD1 or TRBD2 for D (5 bases each). The germline V and J ends were trimmed by 4 bases and 4 bases, with 17 bases remaining between them. The CDR3 sequence is 15 residues long. Germline V CDR1 and CDR2: SGHTA, FQGNSA. As DNA, the CDR3 is TGTGCCAGCAGCTCATCCGGGACCTCTCTTTACGAGCAGTACTTC. It encodes CASSSSGTSLYEQYF.

V usage is TRBV18 and J usage is TRBJ1-5; TRBD1 might be the D (6 bases). Trimming shortened V by 1 base and J by 7 bases, and 8 bases separated the two germline ends. Germline CDR1 reads KGHSH; CDR2 reads LQKENI. The CDR3 consists of 13 residues. The CDR3 nucleotides are TGTGCCAGCTCACCACAGGACAGACAGCCCCAGCATTTT. The encoded protein is CASSPQDRQPQHF.

The genes are TRBV11-2 and TRBJ2-6, with TRBD1 matching over 7 bases. This CDR3 region has 17 residues. Germline values: CDR1 SGHAT, CDR2 FQNNGV. With V trimmed by 6 bases and J by 1 base, 9 bases remained unmatched. DNA of the CDR3: TGTGCCAGCAGTCCTCCGGGACAGCTTTCTGGGGCCAACGTCCTGACTTTC. It is translated as CASSPPGQLSGANVLTF.

J is TRBJ2-6 and V is TRBV6-5; D is ambiguous. V was clipped by 2 bases and J by 3 bases, with 5 bases between them. The germline gives CDR1 MNHEY, CDR2 SVGAGI. The CDR3 length is 14 residues. The CDR3 region is CASSYEDGANVLTF. The CDR3 coding sequence is TGTGCCAGCAGTTACGAGGATGGGGCCAACGTCCTGACTTTC.

V gene TRBV5-1 combines with J gene TRBJ2-2; possible D gene TRBD1, 5 bases. The CDR3 contains 14 residues. Trimming cost V 4 bases and J 1 base, with 8 bases left between them. Germline values: CDR1 SGHRS, CDR2 YFSETQ. CDR3: CASSVTGNTGELFF. As DNA, the CDR3 is TGCGCCAGCAGCGTCACAGGGAACACCGGGGAGCTGTTTTTT.

The rearrangement links TRBV18 to TRBJ2-7; 9 nucleotides match TRBD1. CDR3 length equals 13 residues. From germline, CDR1 is KGHSH and CDR2 LQKENI. V lost 3 bases to trimming and J lost 5 bases; unmatched junction nucleotides: 2. The CDR3 here is CASSPGQGDEQYF. The CDR3 DNA reads TGTGCCAGCTCACCGGGACAGGGCGACGAGCAGTACTTC.

This rearrangement joins TRBV19 to TRBJ2-6, with a possible D match to TRBD2 (6 bases). Germline assignment: CDR1 LNHDA and CDR2 SQIVND (reference sequence). The V and J ends lost 10 bases and 2 bases respectively, with 12 bases between them. This CDR3 has 14 residues. The CDR3 spells CATLRGPGANVLTF. CDR3 nucleotide sequence: TGTGCCACCTTGCGGGGACCTGGGGCCAACGTCCTGACTTTC.

The chain joins TRBV5-4 to TRBJ2-1; 7 bases agree with TRBD2. With V trimmed by 4 bases and J by 4 bases, 11 bases remained unmatched. CDR3 length: 16 amino acids. Germline-derived CDR1 and CDR2 are SGHNT and YYREEE (reference sequence). The CDR3 DNA sequence: TGTGCCAGCAGCCCGCCCTTAGCGGGTGCTTACAATGAGCAGTTCTTC. Its translation is CASSPPLAGAYNEQFF.

The chain's CDR3 is CASSLRAGELFF. In nucleotides, the CDR3 is TGTGCCAGCAGCTTAAGGGCCGGGGAGCTGTTTTTT. The chain employs TRBV7-2 and TRBJ2-2; no firm D call. The CDR3 loop spans 12 amino acids. V was pared by 2 bases and J by 6 bases, with 4 bases between. Germline lookup yields CDR1 SGHTA and CDR2 FQGNSA.

The rearrangement joins TRBV5-4 to TRBJ2-7, with TRBD2 as a possible D gene (7 bases). The germline gives CDR1 SGHNT, CDR2 YYREEE (reference sequence). V lost 0 bases, J lost 7 bases, and 14 bases lay in between. The CDR3 is 14 amino acids. The CDR3 DNA reads as TGTGCCAGCAGCTTGGGCGGGGGCGGTAGAGAGCAGTACTTC. Translating gives CASSLGGGGREQYF. The whole variable domain, remainder taken from reference TRBV5-4 and TRBJ2-7, is ETGVTQSPTHLIKTRGQQVTLRCSSQSGHNTVSWYQQALGQGPQFIFQYYREEENGRGNFPPRFSGLQFPNYSSELNVNALELDDSALYLCASSLGGGGREQYFGPGTRLTVT.

This sequence joins TRBV5-6 and TRBJ2-7; TRBD2 matches at 15 bases. The CDR3 spans 15 residues. V dropped 4 bases and J dropped 4; count of bases not matched to a gene: 3. Germline lookup yields CDR1 SGHDT and CDR2 YYEEEE. CDR3 amino acids: CASSPGTSGGYEQYF. The CDR3 coding sequence is TGTGCCAGCAGCCCCGGGACTAGCGGGGGGTACGAGCAGTACTTC.

J is TRBJ1-1 and V is TRBV7-9; D not certain. Germline CDR1 SEHNR, CDR2 FQNEAQ (reference sequence). The CDR3 is 14 residues long. Trimming shortened V by 7 bases and J by 2 bases, and 14 bases separated the two germline ends. The CDR3, as DNA: TGTGCCAGCACCCCCGGGATGGCCAACACTGAAGCTTTCTTT. It yields the protein CASTPGMANTEAFF.

CDR3 DNA: TGTGCCAGCAGCCTACGGGAAGGGGGGACTGGCGAGCAGTACTTC. It is translated as CASSLREGGTGEQYF. V gene TRBV6-6 combines with J gene TRBJ2-7; D may correspond to TRBD1 or TRBD2 (6 bases each). Germline CDR1 MNHNY, CDR2 SVGAGI (reference sequence). CDR3 length: 15 residues. Trimming left V 6 bases short and J 6 bases short, with 21 bases between.

This sequence joins TRBV28 and TRBJ2-7; D may correspond to TRBD1 or TRBD2 (6 bases each). The CDR3 is made up of 14 amino acids. Trimming removed 6 bases from V and 0 bases from J, with 12 bases in between. Germline CDR1 MDHEN, CDR2 SYDVKM. The CDR3 protein is CASREGDSSYEQYF. For the CDR3, the DNA is TGTGCCAGCAGGGAGGGGGACTCCTCCTACGAGCAGTACTTC.